A selection of T cell receptor beta chains follows, all from one sample in a study of T-cell memory formation after mild COVID-19. TCRdb itself ran the 5' RACE reads through MiXCR, one entry per CDR3 protein. The repertoire includes more than 120,000 distinct CDR3 sequences, roughly 6.2% of them detected once, and about 2% sits in the top ten. Input material: PBMCs or a T cell subset sorted from them (not recorded which). These receptor sequences come from an adult woman who had mild COVID-19 (a few samples of this study predate the infection). Cell type and time point are not known. The CDR3 runs from the conserved cysteine through the conserved F or W. A D gene is named only where the DNA matches it firmly. Size tells how often a clone was seen (once, few, many) or the class of an expanded clone, and some rows leave it out.

size,V,D,J,DNA,CDR3
many,TRBV7-9,NA,TRBJ2-5,TGTGCCAGCAGCTTAACTAGGGACCAAGAGACCCAGTACTTC,CASSLTRDQETQYF
NA,TRBV20-1,NA,TRBJ2-5,TGCAGTGCTAGAGATCGGTCGGGAGTCCGGCAAGAGACCCAGTACTTC,CSARDRSGVRQETQYF
many,TRBV20-1,NA,TRBJ2-3,TGCAGTGCTAGAGGCGGTTTGGCCTTTCAAGATACGCAGTATTTT,CSARGGLAFQDTQYF
NA,TRBV7-8,TRBD1,TRBJ1-6,TGTGCCAGCAGTTGGGGACAGTCTAATTCACCCCTCCACTTT,CASSWGQSNSPLHF
many,TRBV5-1,NA,TRBJ2-3,NA,CASSTSTSGGATDTQYF
few,TRBV19,TRBD1,TRBJ2-5,TGTGCCAGTAGTATCGAGGGGGCCGGTCAAGAGACCCAGTACTTC,CASSIEGAGQETQYF
NA,TRBV7-9,NA,TRBJ1-1,TGTGCCAGCAGCTTAGACGGACGGATGAACACTGAAGCTTTCTTT,CASSLDGRMNTEAFF
NA,TRBV7-3,TRBD2,TRBJ2-1,TGTGCCAGCAGCCCTCGCAGCGGGAGTAACAATGAGCAGTTCTTC,CASSPRSGSNNEQFF
many,TRBV20-1,TRBD2,TRBJ2-5,TGCAGTGCTAGAGATTGGATAGCGGGGGTGCAAGAGACCCAGTACTTC,CSARDWIAGVQETQYF
few,TRBV19,NA,TRBJ2-2,TGTGCCAGTATAGGCCCGACAGTGAACACCGGGGAGCTGTTTTTT,CASIGPTVNTGELFF
few,TRBV27,NA,TRBJ1-5,TGTGCCAGCAGTTCTCCCATGAGGGGTCAGCCCCAGCATTTT,CASSSPMRGQPQHF
many,TRBV9,TRBD1,TRBJ2-7,TGTGCCAGCAGCGCCGGGACAGAGTACGAGCAGTACTTC,CASSAGTEYEQYF
few,TRBV6-6,TRBD1,TRBJ2-7,TGTGCCAGCAGTCGACCGGGACAGGGGGCTGACGAGCAGTACTTC,CASSRPGQGADEQYF
few,TRBV18,NA,TRBJ1-2,TGTGCCAGCTCACATGACAGAAACTATGGCTACACCTTC,CASSHDRNYGYTF
NA,TRBV12-3/TRBV12-4,TRBD1,TRBJ2-3,TGTGCCAGCAGTTTCGGACAGGGCACAGATACGCAGTATTTT,CASSFGQGTDTQYF
many,TRBV2,NA,TRBJ2-5,TGTGCCAGCAGGGACAGCCGCCCGGCCCAGTACTTC,CASRDSRPAQYF
few,TRBV7-9,NA,TRBJ2-3,TGTGCCAGCAGCTTAGCGCTAAGCACAGATACGCAGTATTTT,CASSLALSTDTQYF
few,TRBV5-1,TRBD1,TRBJ2-4,TGCGCCAGCAGCCTGAGGGGGCCGACGGCCAAAAACATTCAGTACTTC,CASSLRGPTAKNIQYF
many,TRBV7-3,TRBD2,TRBJ2-7,TGTGCCAGCAGCCCTAGCGGGAGCAGTTCCTACGAGCAGTACTTC,CASSPSGSSSYEQYF
many,TRBV12-3/TRBV12-4,TRBD2,TRBJ2-3,TGTGCCAGCAGCCAGAGCGGGGGGGCCTCTACTAGCACAGATACGCAGTATTTT,CASSQSGGASTSTDTQYF
few,TRBV6-2/TRBV6-3,TRBD1,TRBJ2-7,TGTGCCAGCAGTCCGGTTGGACAGGGGGTCTCCGAGCAGTACTTC,CASSPVGQGVSEQYF
NA,TRBV6-2/TRBV6-3,NA,TRBJ1-2,TGTGCCAGCAGTTACGAAGGGCCGCGTGGCTACACCTTC,CASSYEGPRGYTF
NA,TRBV19,TRBD2,TRBJ2-1,TGTGCCAGTAGTATAGGGACTAGCGGGAGTTCTCTGTTCTTC,CASSIGTSGSSLFF
many,TRBV10-3,TRBD1,TRBJ1-1,TGTGCCATCAGATTACAGGGGGCGGCAGGGACTGAAGCTTTCTTT,CAIRLQGAAGTEAFF
NA,TRBV6-5,TRBD2,TRBJ2-1,TGTGCCACACGTCGGGGGACTAGAGGAAACAATGAGCAGTTCTTC,CATRRGTRGNNEQFF
many,TRBV12-3/TRBV12-4,TRBD1,TRBJ1-2,TGTGCCAGCAGCGCAGGGGGTGGCTACACCTTC,CASSAGGGYTF
many,TRBV12-3/TRBV12-4,NA,TRBJ2-7,TGTGCCAGCAGTTTAGGCTCGAGTACGCAGCAGTACTTC,CASSLGSSTQQYF
NA,TRBV21-1,NA,TRBJ2-3,TGTGCCAGCAGCAAAGTCTGGGCTAGCGGGAGGTGCCCTGGGAGAGATACGCAGTATTTT,CASSKVWASGRCPGRDTQYF
few,TRBV7-2,NA,TRBJ2-2,TGTGCCAGCAGCCCCCACGCGACTAGTGGGGACCCTATCAGGGAGCTGTTTTTT,CASSPHATSGDPIRELFF
few,TRBV6-5,NA,TRBJ1-2,TGTGCCAGCAGTTACTCCAGTCCGGGGCCGCGGGGCTATGGCTACACCTTC,CASSYSSPGPRGYGYTF
many,TRBV6-5,NA,TRBJ1-4,TGTGCCAGCAGTCCACAGCCAACTAATGAAAAACTGTTTTTT,CASSPQPTNEKLFF
NA,TRBV13,NA,TRBJ2-3,TGTGCCAGCAGACGATCCCTCCGGGACCGAGGTCGGGATACGCAGTATTTT,CASRRSLRDRGRDTQYF
NA,TRBV29-1,NA,TRBJ1-2,TGCAGCGTTGGATCCATGGGAGGTGGCTACACCTTC,CSVGSMGGGYTF
NA,TRBV7-6,TRBD1,TRBJ1-3,TGTGCCAGCAGCGCGTCACCGGGACAGGGAATGAACACCATATATTTT,CASSASPGQGMNTIYF
NA,TRBV3-1,TRBD1,TRBJ1-5,TGTGCCAGCAGCCACGGGACAGGGGACAGCAATCAGCCCCAGCATTTT,CASSHGTGDSNQPQHF
NA,TRBV25-1,NA,TRBJ1-6,TGTGCCAGCAGTACGCAGGGTTCACCCCTCCACTTT,CASSTQGSPLHF
NA,TRBV6-2/TRBV6-3,NA,TRBJ1-5,TGTGCCACCCACTCCCCGGAGCTACGCAATCAGCCCCAGCATTTT,CATHSPELRNQPQHF
few,TRBV12-3/TRBV12-4,TRBD1,TRBJ1-5,TGTGCCAGCAGCCCCCAGGGGGGGAATCAGCCCCAGCATTTT,CASSPQGGNQPQHF
NA,TRBV28,TRBD1,TRBJ2-7,TGTGCCAGCAACAGCTGGGACAGTTACGAGCAGTACTTC,CASNSWDSYEQYF
NA,TRBV30,NA,TRBJ2-3,TGTGCCTGGACGGAGATGGCATACACAGATACGCAGTATTTT,CAWTEMAYTDTQYF
few,TRBV5-8,TRBD1,TRBJ1-5,TGTGCCAGCAGCTTGCAGGGGGCGAGCAATCAGCCCCAGCATTTT,CASSLQGASNQPQHF
NA,TRBV24-1,NA,TRBJ2-1,TGTGCCACCAGTGGGTGGGGATCCGATGAGCAGTTCTTC,CATSGWGSDEQFF
many,TRBV5-5,NA,TRBJ1-5,TGTGCCAGCAGCCGACAGACAGGTAATCAGCCCCAGCATTTT,CASSRQTGNQPQHF
few,TRBV5-1,NA,TRBJ2-7,TGCGCCAGCAGCCCTGCCGGCGGGGCAGCGTTCTACGAGCAGTACTTC,CASSPAGGAAFYEQYF
many,TRBV2,NA,TRBJ1-2,TGTGCCAGCAGTGAAGAGGCAGGGGCGATCTATGGCTACACCTTC,CASSEEAGAIYGYTF
many,TRBV12-3/TRBV12-4,TRBD2,TRBJ2-5,TGTGCCAGCAGTCACAGGGTTCAGCGGGAGGTTCCCGAGACCCAGTACTTC,CASSHRVQREVPETQYF
few,TRBV5-1,NA,TRBJ2-7,TGCGCCAGCAGCGCGGGGAGGGGGCTAGCCTACGAGCAGTACTTC,CASSAGRGLAYEQYF
many,TRBV6-2/TRBV6-3,NA,TRBJ2-1,TGTGCCAGCAGATCTCCCCGATACCAGGGGAAAGACTCCTACAATGAGCAGTTCTTC,CASRSPRYQGKDSYNEQFF
few,TRBV18,TRBD1,TRBJ2-3,TGTGCCAGCTCACCACCCAGGGGGCTCTCAGATACGCAGTATTTT,CASSPPRGLSDTQYF
NA,TRBV20-1,NA,TRBJ2-1,TGCAGTGCTAGTAGGAGAGAGGGGATGAGGTCTTGGAATGAGCAGTTCTTC,CSASRREGMRSWNEQFF
many,TRBV7-6,TRBD1,TRBJ2-1,TGTGCCAGCAGCTCTACCGGGACAGGGTACAATGAGCAGTTCTTC,CASSSTGTGYNEQFF
NA,TRBV14,NA,TRBJ2-1,TGTGCCAGCAGCCAAGATAAGAGCGGACTTCGCTCCTACAATGAGCAGTTCTTC,CASSQDKSGLRSYNEQFF
NA,TRBV3-1,NA,TRBJ1-1,TGTGCCAGCAGCCACGAGGGATGGATTGAAGCTTTCTTT,CASSHEGWIEAFF
many,TRBV4-1,NA,TRBJ1-1,TGCGCCAGCAGCCCCGGACTCGCATACACTGAAGCTTTCTTT,CASSPGLAYTEAFF
many,TRBV7-9,TRBD2,TRBJ2-7,TGTGCCAGCAGTTCGACTAGCGGGGGTTCCGTCGAGCAGTACTTC,CASSSTSGGSVEQYF